The entry below gives a single T cell receptor (beta chain) sequence along with its context. This record comes from a study of T cells expressing NK-cell markers. Reanalyzing the 5' RACE reads, TCRdb keeps one entry per CDR3 protein, without DNA. The sample table includes about 550,000 distinct CDR3 sequences. Per the germline V gene, CDR1 is SGHRS and CDR2 is YFSETQ. The CDR3 sequence is 16 residues long. The chain couples TRBV5-1 to TRBJ2-1. Sequences were obtained from blood T cells: a sorted CD56 or NKG2C T cell subset, CD4+ or CD8+ T cells, or bulk PBMC T cells (not recorded which). This receptor was taken from a man aged 18 to 29 in good health. CDR3 region: CASSLGQQNPYNEQFF.